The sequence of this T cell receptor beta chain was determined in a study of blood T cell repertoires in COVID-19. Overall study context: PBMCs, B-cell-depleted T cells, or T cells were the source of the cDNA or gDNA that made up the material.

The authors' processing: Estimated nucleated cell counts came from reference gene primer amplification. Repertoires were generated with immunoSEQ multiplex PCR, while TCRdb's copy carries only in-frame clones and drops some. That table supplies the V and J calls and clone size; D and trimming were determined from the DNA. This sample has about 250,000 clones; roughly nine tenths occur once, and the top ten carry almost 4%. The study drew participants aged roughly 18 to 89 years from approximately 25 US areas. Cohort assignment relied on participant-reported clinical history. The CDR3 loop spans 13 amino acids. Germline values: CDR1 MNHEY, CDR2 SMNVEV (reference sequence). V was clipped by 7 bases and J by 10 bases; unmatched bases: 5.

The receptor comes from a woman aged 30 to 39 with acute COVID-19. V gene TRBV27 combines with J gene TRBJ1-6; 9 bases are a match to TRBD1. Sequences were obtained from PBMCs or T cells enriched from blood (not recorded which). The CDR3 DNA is TGTGCCAGCACTTCTACAGGGGGCTCACCCCTCCACTTT. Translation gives CASTSTGGSPLHF.